Detailed here is one T cell receptor (beta chain). Its antigen is not identified. The data were obtained in a study of beta chain features in type 1 diabetes. Turning to the study itself: Healthy donors and patients showed comparable age, gender and cell yields. Overall study results and limits: TCRB CDR3s were moderately but significantly shorter in Type 1 diabetes patients in all four CD4+ subsets.

The CDR3 consists of 14 residues. Per the germline V gene, CDR1 is MNHNY and CDR2 is SVGAGI (reference sequence). After removal of 5 bases from V and 6 bases from J, the junction contained 7 bases not matched to a gene. The authors reverse transcribed all of the isolated RNA, so sequencing captured expressed TCRB transcripts. TCRdb's copy holds only in-frame clones and misses some; the assay was immunoSEQ multiplex PCR. Altogether about 360,000 clones are present, about 12% being singletons, with the ten largest covering approximately 0.01%. Sorting gave populations that all exceeded 95% purity. This clonotype originated in a woman aged 18-29 years with type 1 diabetes. The sequenced material came from naive CD4+ T cells from blood. This chain links TRBV6-6 with TRBJ2-3, with TRBD2 identical over 8 bases. The CDR3 DNA reads as TGTGCCAGCAGTCCGGGGCCGGGAGGGGATACGCAGTATTTT. This sequence encodes CASSPGPGGDTQYF.